This TCR beta chain comes out of a study of shared clonotypes between healthy human individuals. Background on the study: Researchers drew samples from a couple of women and a few men aged 18 to 49. General study findings and limits: Non-shared clonotypes had lower generation probabilities than clonotypes shared by all four sorted-subset donors.

In the case of this clone: What it recognizes is unknown.

Selected positively for CCR7 and CD45RO-negative, naive CD8 cells excluded terminally differentiated effector memory CD45RA+ cells. V trimming: 1 base; J trimming: 0 bases; junction bases outside the gene matches: 11. The V gene's germline CDR1 is SQVTM and CDR2 ANQGSEA. CDR3 length: 17 residues. Here immunoSEQ multiplex PCR was the method, and the copy in TCRdb shows in-frame clones only, minus some. The profile shows around 2.1 million clones, about 92% of them singletons. The chain is built from TRBV29-1 and TRBJ2-7; 8 bases line up with TRBD2. Sequenced: naive CD8+ T cells from PBMCs. This TCR derives from a man aged 18 to 35 in good health. Some clones in this sample may be carry-over from other donors' samples. The CDR3, as DNA: TGCAGCGTTGAAGGCCCCTTAGCGGGAAGCACCTCCTACGAGCAGTACTTC. As protein: CSVEGPLAGSTSYEQYF.